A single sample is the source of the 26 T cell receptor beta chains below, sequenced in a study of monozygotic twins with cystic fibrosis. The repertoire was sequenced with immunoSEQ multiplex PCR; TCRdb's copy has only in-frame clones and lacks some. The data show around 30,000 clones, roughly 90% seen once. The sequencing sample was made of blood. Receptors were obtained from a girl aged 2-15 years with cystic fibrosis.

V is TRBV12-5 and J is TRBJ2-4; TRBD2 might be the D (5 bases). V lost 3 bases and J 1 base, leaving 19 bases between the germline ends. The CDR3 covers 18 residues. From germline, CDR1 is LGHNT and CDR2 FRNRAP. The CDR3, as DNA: TGTGCTAGTGGTTTCCCTTTAGACGGGGTGCGTGCCAAAAACATTCAGTACTTC. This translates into CASGFPLDGVRAKNIQYF. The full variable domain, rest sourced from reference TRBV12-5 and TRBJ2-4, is DARVTQTPRHKVTEMGQEVTMRCQPILGHNTVFWYRQTMMQGLELLAYFRNRAPLDDSGMPKDRFSAEMPDATLATLKIQPSEPRDSAVYFCASGFPLDGVRAKNIQYFGAGTRLSVL.

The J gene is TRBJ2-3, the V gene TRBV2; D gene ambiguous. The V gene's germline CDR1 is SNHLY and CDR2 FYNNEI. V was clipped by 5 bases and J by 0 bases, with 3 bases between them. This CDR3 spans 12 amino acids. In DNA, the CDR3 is TGTGCCAGCAGTCTCAGCACAGATACGCAGTATTTT. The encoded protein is CASSLSTDTQYF.

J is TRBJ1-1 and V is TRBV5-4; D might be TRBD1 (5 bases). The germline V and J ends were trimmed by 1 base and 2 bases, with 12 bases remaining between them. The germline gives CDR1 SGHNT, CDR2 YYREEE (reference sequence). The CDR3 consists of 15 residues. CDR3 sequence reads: CASSLQAGLNTEAFF. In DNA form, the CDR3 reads TGTGCCAGCAGCTTGCAGGCAGGGTTAAACACTGAAGCTTTCTTT.

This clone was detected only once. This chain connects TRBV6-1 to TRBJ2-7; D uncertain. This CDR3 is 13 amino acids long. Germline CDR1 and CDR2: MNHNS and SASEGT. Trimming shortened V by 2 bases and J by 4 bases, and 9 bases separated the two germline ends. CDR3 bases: TGTGCCAGCAGTGAACGGCAGCCATACGAGCAGTACTTC. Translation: CASSERQPYEQYF.

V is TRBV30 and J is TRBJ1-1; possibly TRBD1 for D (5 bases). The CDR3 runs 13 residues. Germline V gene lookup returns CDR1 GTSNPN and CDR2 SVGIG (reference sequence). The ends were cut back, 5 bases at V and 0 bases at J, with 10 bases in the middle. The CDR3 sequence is CAWGDGMNTEAFF. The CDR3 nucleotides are TGTGCCTGGGGGGACGGAATGAACACTGAAGCTTTCTTT.

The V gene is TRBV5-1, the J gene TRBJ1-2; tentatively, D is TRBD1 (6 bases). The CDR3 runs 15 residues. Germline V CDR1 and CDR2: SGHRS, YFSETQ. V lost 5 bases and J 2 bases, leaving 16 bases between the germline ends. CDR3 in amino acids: CASSQRPDSNYGYTF. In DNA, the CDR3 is TGCGCCAGCAGTCAGAGACCGGACAGCAACTATGGCTACACCTTC. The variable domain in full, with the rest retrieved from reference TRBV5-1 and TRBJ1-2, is KAGVTQTPRYLIKTRGQQVTLSCSPISGHRSVSWYQQTPGQGLQFLFEYFSETQRNKGNFPGRFSGRQFSNSRSEMNVSTLELGDSALYLCASSQRPDSNYGYTFGSGTRLTVV.

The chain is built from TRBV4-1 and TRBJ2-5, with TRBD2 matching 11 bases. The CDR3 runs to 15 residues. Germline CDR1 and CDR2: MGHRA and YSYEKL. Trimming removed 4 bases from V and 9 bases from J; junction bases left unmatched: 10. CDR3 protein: CASSRASSGGPPQYF. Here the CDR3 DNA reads TGCGCCAGCAGCCGGGCTTCTAGCGGGGGGCCCCCCCAGTACTTC.

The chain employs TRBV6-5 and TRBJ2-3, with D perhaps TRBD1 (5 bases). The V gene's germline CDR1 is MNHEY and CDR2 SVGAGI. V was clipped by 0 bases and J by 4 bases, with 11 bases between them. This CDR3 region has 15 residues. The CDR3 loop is CASSYSRTRADTQYF. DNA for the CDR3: TGTGCCAGCAGTTACTCGCGGACACGGGCAGATACGCAGTATTTT.

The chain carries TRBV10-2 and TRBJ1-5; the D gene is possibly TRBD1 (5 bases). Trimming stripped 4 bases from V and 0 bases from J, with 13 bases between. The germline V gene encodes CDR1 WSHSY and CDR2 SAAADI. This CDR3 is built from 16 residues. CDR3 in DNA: TGCGCCAGCAGTGCTGGGACCGGTTATAGCAATCAGCCCCAGCATTTT. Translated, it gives CASSAGTGYSNQPQHF.

The CDR3, as DNA: TGTGCCAGCAGCCCTTGGGCCGGGGAGCTGTTTTTT. Encoded protein: CASSPWAGELFF. The chain joins TRBV13 to TRBJ2-2, with D unclear. This CDR3 spans 12 amino acids. Between the trimmed V and J ends, which lost 5 bases and 6 bases, there was a span of 7 bases. Germline V gives CDR1 PRHDT, CDR2 FYEKMQ (reference sequence).

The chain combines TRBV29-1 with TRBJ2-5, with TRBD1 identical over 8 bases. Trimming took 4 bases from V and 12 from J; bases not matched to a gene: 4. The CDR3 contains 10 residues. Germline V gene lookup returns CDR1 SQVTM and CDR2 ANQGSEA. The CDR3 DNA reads TGCAGCGTTGCCGGACAGGGAAAGTACTTC. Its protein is CSVAGQGKYF.

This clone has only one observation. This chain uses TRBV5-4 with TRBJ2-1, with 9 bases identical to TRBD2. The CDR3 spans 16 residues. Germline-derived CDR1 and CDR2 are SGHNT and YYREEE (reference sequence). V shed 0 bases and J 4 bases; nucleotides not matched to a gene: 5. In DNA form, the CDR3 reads TGTGCCAGCAGCTTGGGGGCTAGCGGGACTTACAATGAGCAGTTCTTC. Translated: CASSLGASGTYNEQFF. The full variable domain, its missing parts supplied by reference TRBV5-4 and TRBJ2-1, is ETGVTQSPTHLIKTRGQQVTLRCSSQSGHNTVSWYQQALGQGPQFIFQYYREEENGRGNFPPRFSGLQFPNYSSELNVNALELDDSALYLCASSLGASGTYNEQFFGPGTRLTVL.

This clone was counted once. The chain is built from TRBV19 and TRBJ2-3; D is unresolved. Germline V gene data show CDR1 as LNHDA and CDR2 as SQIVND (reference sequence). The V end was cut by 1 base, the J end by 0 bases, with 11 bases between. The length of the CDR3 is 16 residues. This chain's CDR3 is CASSIGRQESTDTQYF. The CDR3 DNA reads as TGTGCCAGTAGTATAGGTAGACAAGAAAGCACAGATACGCAGTATTTT.

CDR3 protein: CAISDSRWGRTGNTIYF. Written as DNA, the CDR3 is TGTGCCATCAGTGACTCGAGGTGGGGTCGAACTGGAAACACCATATATTTT. The chain joins TRBV10-3 to TRBJ1-3; D not certain. Per germline, CDR1 ENHRY and CDR2 SYGVKD. V dropped 3 bases and J dropped 2 bases, with 17 bases sitting between them. The length of the CDR3 is 17 residues.

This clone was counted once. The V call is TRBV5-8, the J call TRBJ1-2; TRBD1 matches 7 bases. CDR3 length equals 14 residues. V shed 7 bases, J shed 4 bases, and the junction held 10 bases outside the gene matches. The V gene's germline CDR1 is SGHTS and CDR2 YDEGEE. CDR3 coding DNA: TGTGCCAGCCTACCCGGGACAGACTTCTATGGCTACACCTTC. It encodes CASLPGTDFYGYTF.

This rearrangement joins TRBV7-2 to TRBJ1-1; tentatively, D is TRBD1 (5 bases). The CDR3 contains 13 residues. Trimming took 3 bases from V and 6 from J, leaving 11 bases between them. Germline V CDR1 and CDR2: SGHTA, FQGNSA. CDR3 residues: CASSFTPGPEAFF. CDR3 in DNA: TGTGCCAGCAGCTTCACGCCGGGGCCTGAAGCTTTCTTT.

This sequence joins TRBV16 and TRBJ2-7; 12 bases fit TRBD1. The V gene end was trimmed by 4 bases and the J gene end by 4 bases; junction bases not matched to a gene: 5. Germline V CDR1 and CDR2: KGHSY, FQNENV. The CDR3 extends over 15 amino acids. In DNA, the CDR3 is TGTGCCAGCAGCCGCCCGGGACAGGGGGCATACGAGCAGTACTTC. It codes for CASSRPGQGAYEQYF.

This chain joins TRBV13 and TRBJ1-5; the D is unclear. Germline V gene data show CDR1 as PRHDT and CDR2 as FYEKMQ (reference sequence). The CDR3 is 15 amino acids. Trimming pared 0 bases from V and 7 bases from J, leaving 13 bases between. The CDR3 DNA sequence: TGTGCCAGCAGCTTAGGTCCGGGAATGAAGCAGCCCCAGCATTTT. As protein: CASSLGPGMKQPQHF.

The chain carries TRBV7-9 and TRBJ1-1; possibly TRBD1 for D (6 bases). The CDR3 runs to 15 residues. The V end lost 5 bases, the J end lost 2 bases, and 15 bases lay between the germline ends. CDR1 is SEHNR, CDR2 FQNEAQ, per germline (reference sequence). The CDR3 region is CASSPEGGLNTEAFF. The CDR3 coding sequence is TGTGCCAGCAGCCCCGAGGGGGGGCTAAACACTGAAGCTTTCTTT. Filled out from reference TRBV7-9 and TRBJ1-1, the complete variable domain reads DTGVSQNPRHKITKRGQNVTFRCDPISEHNRLYWYRQTLGQGPEFLTYFQNEAQLEKSRLLSDRFSAERPKGSFSTLEIQRTEQGDSAMYLCASSPEGGLNTEAFFGQGTRLTVV.

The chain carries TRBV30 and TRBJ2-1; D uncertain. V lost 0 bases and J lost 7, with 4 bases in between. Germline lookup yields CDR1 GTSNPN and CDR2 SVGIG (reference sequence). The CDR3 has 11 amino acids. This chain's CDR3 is CAWSVPNEQFF. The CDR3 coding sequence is TGTGCCTGGAGTGTACCAAATGAGCAGTTCTTC. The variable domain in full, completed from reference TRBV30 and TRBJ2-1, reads SQTIHQWPATLVQPVGSPLSLECTVEGTSNPNLYWYRQAAGRGLQLLFYSVGIGQISSEVPQNLSASRPQDRQFILSSKKLLLSDSGFYLCAWSVPNEQFFGPGTRLTVL.

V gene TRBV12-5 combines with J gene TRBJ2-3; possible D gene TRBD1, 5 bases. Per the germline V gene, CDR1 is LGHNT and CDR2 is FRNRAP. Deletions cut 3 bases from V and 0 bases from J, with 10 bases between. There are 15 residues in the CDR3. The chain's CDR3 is CASGFSGHSTDTQYF. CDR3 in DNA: TGTGCTAGTGGTTTTTCAGGGCATAGCACAGATACGCAGTATTTT.

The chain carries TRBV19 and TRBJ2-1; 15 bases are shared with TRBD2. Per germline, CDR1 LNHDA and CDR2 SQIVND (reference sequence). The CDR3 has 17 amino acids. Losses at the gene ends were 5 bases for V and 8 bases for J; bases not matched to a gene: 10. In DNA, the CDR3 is TGTGCCAGTAGTGCCACCGGGACTAGCGGGGGGTTGTATGAGCAGTTCTTC. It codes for CASSATGTSGGLYEQFF.

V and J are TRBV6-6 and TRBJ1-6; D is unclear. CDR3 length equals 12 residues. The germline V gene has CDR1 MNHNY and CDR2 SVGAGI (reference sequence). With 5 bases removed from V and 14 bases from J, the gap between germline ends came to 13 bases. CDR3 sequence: CASSNPAASLHF. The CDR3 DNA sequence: TGTGCCAGCAGTAACCCAGCGGCTTCCCTCCACTTT.

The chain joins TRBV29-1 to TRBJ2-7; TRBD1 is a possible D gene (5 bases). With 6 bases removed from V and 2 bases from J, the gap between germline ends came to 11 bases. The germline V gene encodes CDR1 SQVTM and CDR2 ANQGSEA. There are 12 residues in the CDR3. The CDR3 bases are TGCAGCGTGATAGACAGCACCTACGAGCAGTACTTC. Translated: CSVIDSTYEQYF.

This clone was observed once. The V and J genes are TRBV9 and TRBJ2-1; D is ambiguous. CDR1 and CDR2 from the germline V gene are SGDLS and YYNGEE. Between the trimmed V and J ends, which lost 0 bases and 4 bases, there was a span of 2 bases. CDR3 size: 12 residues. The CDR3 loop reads CASSVDYNEQFF. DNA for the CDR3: TGTGCCAGCAGCGTAGATTACAATGAGCAGTTCTTC.

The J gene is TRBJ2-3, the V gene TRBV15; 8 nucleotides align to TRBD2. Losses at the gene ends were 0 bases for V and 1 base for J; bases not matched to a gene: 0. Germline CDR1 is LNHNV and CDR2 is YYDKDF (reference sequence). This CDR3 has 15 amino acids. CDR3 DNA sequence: TGTGCCACCAGCAGAGAGCGGGGGGGCACAGATACGCAGTATTTT. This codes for CATSRERGGTDTQYF.